Each of the 27 T cell receptor beta chains below was sequenced from the same sample in a study of shared clonotypes between healthy human individuals. TCRdb's table, derived via immunoSEQ multiplex PCR, lists solely in-frame clones and lacks some. The data contain about 180,000 clones, just under 95% of them singletons. Material: naive CD4+ T cells sorted from blood. Regarding subset: CD45RA+ positively selected. The receptors here all came from a woman in her 30s in good health.

The genes are TRBV2 and TRBJ2-2, with 9 positions matching TRBD2. The CDR3 runs to 16 residues. J was trimmed by 2 bases and V by 5 bases; bases with no gene match: 6. Per the germline V gene, CDR1 is SNHLY and CDR2 is FYNNEI. The CDR3: CASSLLTSGNTGELFF. The CDR3 nucleotides read TGTGCCAGCAGTTTGCTGACTAGCGGTAACACCGGGGAGCTGTTTTTT.

The table lists this clone with a count of one. The chain is built from TRBV6-5 and TRBJ1-2; D perhaps matches TRBD1 (5 bases). Trimming left V 0 bases short and J 2 bases short, with 10 bases between. Germline V CDR1 and CDR2: MNHEY, SVGAGI. CDR3 length: 15 residues. CDR3 in DNA: TGTGCCAGCAGTTACTCGGGCAGGGTCAACTATGGCTACACCTTC. Its protein product is CASSYSGRVNYGYTF.

The rearrangement links TRBV29-1 to TRBJ1-1; no clear D gene. The germline V gene encodes CDR1 SQVTM and CDR2 ANQGSEA. This CDR3 spans 14 amino acids. Trimming pared 5 bases from V and 6 bases from J, leaving 19 bases between. Here the CDR3 reads CSVYDPPTKAEAFF. CDR3 DNA sequence: TGCAGCGTTTATGACCCGCCGACGAAGGCTGAAGCTTTCTTT.

The chain employs TRBV6-1 and TRBJ1-5; TRBD1 aligns across 7 bases. The germline V gene encodes CDR1 MNHNS and CDR2 SASEGT. CDR3 length: 15 residues. The V gene end was trimmed by 1 base and the J gene end by 3 bases; junction bases not matched to a gene: 3. The CDR3 DNA sequence: TGTGCCAGCAGTGAAGACAGGGGATACAATCAGCCCCAGCATTTT. Protein sequence: CASSEDRGYNQPQHF.

The chain employs TRBV15 and TRBJ2-1; no reliable D call. Germline V lookup: CDR1 LNHNV, CDR2 YYDKDF (reference sequence). The CDR3 runs to 14 residues. The ends were cut back, 4 bases at V and 4 bases at J, with 11 bases in the middle. The CDR3 DNA reads TGTGCCACCAGCAACTGGGATGGGTACAATGAGCAGTTCTTC. This encodes CATSNWDGYNEQFF. Full variable domain (outside the CDR3, taken from reference TRBV15 and TRBJ2-1): DAMVIQNPRYQVTQFGKPVTLSCSQTLNHNVMYWYQQKSSQAPKLLFHYYDKDFNNEADTPDNFQSRRPNTSFCFLDIRSPGLGDTAMYLCATSNWDGYNEQFFGPGTRLTVL.

This chain connects TRBV2 to TRBJ2-7; D is perhaps TRBD1 (5 bases). The CDR3 has 16 amino acids. Trimming cost V 0 bases and J 4 bases, with 16 bases left between them. CDR1 and CDR2 from the germline V gene are SNHLY and FYNNEI. The CDR3 nucleotides are TGTGCCAGCAGTGAAGCGCGAGGCAGGGTGGTTTACGAGCAGTACTTC. This codes for CASSEARGRVVYEQYF.

The gene calls are TRBV28 and TRBJ2-6; no reliable D call. Trimming removed 6 bases at V and 0 bases at J, with 12 bases between. The CDR3 length is 16 residues. Germline CDR1 reads MDHEN; CDR2 reads SYDVKM. The CDR3 nucleotides read TGTGCCAGCAGCTTGACGCAACACTCTGGGGCCAACGTCCTGACTTTC. This gives the protein CASSLTQHSGANVLTF.

V and J are TRBV5-1 and TRBJ2-1, with 9 bases that match TRBD2. Germline trimming cut 0 bases from V and 6 bases from J; bases unmatched to any gene: 4. The CDR3 totals 15 residues. Germline-derived CDR1 and CDR2 are SGHRS and YFSETQ. CDR3 nucleotides: TGCGCCAGCAGCTTGGCAGCGGGAGGACCCAATGAGCAGTTCTTC. Protein sequence: CASSLAAGGPNEQFF.

This CDR3 is CASRPGGGNQPQHF. CDR3 coding DNA: TGTGCCAGCAGGCCGGGGGGGGGCAATCAGCCCCAGCATTTT. The chain uses TRBV28 and TRBJ1-5, with TRBD1 as a possible D gene (5 bases). CDR3 length equals 14 residues. Germline assignment: CDR1 MDHEN and CDR2 SYDVKM. Trimming left V 6 bases short and J 2 bases short, with 11 bases between.

V and J are TRBV28 and TRBJ2-1; TRBD2 aligns across 7 bases. Per the germline V gene, CDR1 is MDHEN and CDR2 is SYDVKM. The CDR3 covers 17 residues. V lost 3 bases to trimming and J lost 3 bases; unmatched junction nucleotides: 11. CDR3 sequence reads: CASSLREYRTSYNEQFF. In DNA form, the CDR3 reads TGTGCCAGCAGTTTGAGGGAATATCGGACTAGCTACAATGAGCAGTTCTTC.

This chain joins TRBV19 and TRBJ2-7; 8 bases map to TRBD1. The CDR3 has 14 amino acids. After removal of 6 bases from V and 5 bases from J, the junction contained 9 bases not matched to a gene. CDR1 is LNHDA, CDR2 SQIVND, per germline (reference sequence). CDR3 sequence: CASSDRGIPHEQYF. Here the CDR3 DNA reads TGTGCCAGTAGCGACAGGGGTATCCCCCACGAGCAGTACTTC.

This chain uses TRBV14 with TRBJ2-7; no firm D call. The germline V and J ends were trimmed by 0 bases and 2 bases, with 5 bases remaining between them. Germline V gene data show CDR1 as SGHDN and CDR2 as FVKESK. The CDR3 is 13 residues long. As DNA, the CDR3 is TGTGCCAGCAGCCAAGATCGTCCCTACGAGCAGTACTTC. Residues: CASSQDRPYEQYF.

The chain joins TRBV7-3 to TRBJ2-1; 12 positions match TRBD2. The CDR3 runs 15 residues. Germline V gene sequence: CDR1 SGHTA, CDR2 FQGTGA. V lost 6 bases and J lost 3; bases outside the gene matches: 3. DNA for the CDR3: TGTGCCAGCAGTTCGGGACTAGCGGGCTACAATGAGCAGTTCTTC. Residues: CASSSGLAGYNEQFF.

The chain uses TRBV28 and TRBJ2-7; TRBD2 agrees at 14 bases. V gave up 8 bases and J gave up 2 bases; unmatched junction bases: 5. The germline V gene encodes CDR1 MDHEN and CDR2 SYDVKM. CDR3 length: 15 amino acids. Here the CDR3 reads CASGLAGGSTYEQYF. The DNA of the CDR3 is TGTGCCAGCGGACTAGCGGGAGGATCTACCTACGAGCAGTACTTC. The whole variable domain, remainder taken from reference TRBV28 and TRBJ2-7, is DVKVTQSSRYLVKRTGEKVFLECVQDMDHENMFWYRQDPGLGLRLIYFSYDVKMKEKGDIPEGYSVSREKKERFSLILESASTNQTSMYLCASGLAGGSTYEQYFGPGTRLTVT.

The rearrangement links TRBV18 to TRBJ2-2; 7 nucleotides agree with TRBD1. The CDR3 has 15 residues. Per the germline V gene, CDR1 is KGHSH and CDR2 is LQKENI. J gave up 0 bases and V 5 bases, and 3 bases lay outside the gene matches. CDR3 DNA: TGTGCCAGCTCAACCGGGACAGCGAACACCGGGGAGCTGTTTTTT. This codes for CASSTGTANTGELFF.

The chain carries TRBV6-7 and TRBJ1-5; D perhaps matches TRBD1 (5 bases). TRBV6-7 belongs to the ORF category, with a function that is uncertain. Trimming left V 1 base short and J 2 bases short, with 15 bases between. This CDR3 region has 17 residues. The CDR3 reads CASSYYGAPYRNQPQHF. CDR3 coding DNA: TGTGCCAGCAGTTACTACGGGGCGCCTTATCGCAATCAGCCCCAGCATTTT.

The chain uses TRBV4-2 and TRBJ2-7, with 10 bases that match TRBD2. The CDR3 has 16 amino acids. Germline lookup yields CDR1 LGHNA and CDR2 YNFKEQ. Trimming at V came to 4 bases and at J to 7 bases, leaving 13 bases not matched to a gene. The CDR3 DNA reads TGTGCCAGCAGCCCATTGGGACTAGCGATCCTGGGGGAGCAGTACTTC. It codes for CASSPLGLAILGEQYF.

The V gene is TRBV5-1, the J gene TRBJ2-5; the D call may be TRBD1 or TRBD2 (5 bases each). The last part of the DNA fits TRBJ2-7 better; the J call may be wrong. The germline V gene has CDR1 SGHRS and CDR2 YFSETQ. This CDR3 region has 15 residues. CDR3 sequence reads: CASSLILEGTHEQYF. The CDR3 coding sequence is TGCGCCAGCAGCTTGATTCTCGAGGGGACCCACGAGCAGTACTTC.

The chain recombines TRBV20-1 with TRBJ1-1; D uncertain. The CDR3 runs 11 residues. The V gene lost 8 bases and the J gene lost 5 bases, with 12 bases spanning the gap. The germline V gene has CDR1 DFQATT and CDR2 SNEGSKA (reference sequence). The CDR3 protein is CSYPRETEAFF. The CDR3 DNA sequence: TGCAGTTACCCACGGGAGACTGAAGCTTTCTTT.

V usage is TRBV19 and J usage is TRBJ2-7; D gene uncertain. This CDR3 is built from 15 residues. V lost 4 bases and J lost 2, with 15 bases in between. CDR1 and CDR2 from the germline V gene are LNHDA and SQIVND (reference sequence). In DNA, the CDR3 is TGTGCCAGTAGTACCACTGACACCCTCACCTACGAGCAGTACTTC. Amino acid sequence: CASSTTDTLTYEQYF.

V usage is TRBV28 and J usage is TRBJ1-1; 8 bases agree with TRBD1. With V trimmed by 3 bases and J by 2 bases, 5 bases remained unmatched. This CDR3 is built from 15 residues. CDR1 is MDHEN, CDR2 SYDVKM, per germline. The CDR3: CASSLGRGLNTEAFF. CDR3 sequence (DNA): TGTGCCAGCAGTTTGGGCAGGGGGCTTAACACTGAAGCTTTCTTT.

This chain links TRBV7-9 with TRBJ2-3, with 8 bases aligning to TRBD2. V lost 4 bases to trimming and J lost 0 bases; unmatched junction nucleotides: 9. CDR3 length: 17 residues. Germline loops: CDR1 SEHNR, CDR2 FQNEAQ (reference sequence). This CDR3 reads CASSSAMASGSTDTQYF. As DNA, the CDR3 is TGTGCCAGCAGCTCCGCGATGGCTAGCGGGAGCACAGATACGCAGTATTTT.

This chain joins TRBV4-1 and TRBJ2-7, with D perhaps matching TRBD2 (5 bases). Germline V gene sequence: CDR1 MGHRA, CDR2 YSYEKL. V dropped 6 bases and J dropped 9 bases, with 21 bases sitting between them. The CDR3 has 14 amino acids. CDR3 nucleotides: TGCGCCAGCAGTCCACCCCGGACTCCTCAGAGGCAGTACTTC. Translation gives CASSPPRTPQRQYF.

For this clone: This same CDR3 is encoded by further DNA sequences in the sample. The chain links TRBV5-1 to TRBJ2-5, with 10 bases lining up with TRBD2. This CDR3 has 15 amino acids. The V gene end was trimmed by 0 bases and the J gene end by 3 bases; junction bases not matched to a gene: 2. Germline CDR1 and CDR2: SGHRS and YFSETQ. The CDR3 loop is CASSLGLAGEETQYF. The CDR3 DNA sequence: TGCGCCAGCAGCTTGGGGCTAGCGGGAGAAGAGACCCAGTACTTC.

The rearrangement uses TRBV5-1 and TRBJ2-7; possible D gene TRBD2, 5 bases. CDR3 length: 13 amino acids. Germline CDR1 SGHRS, CDR2 YFSETQ. Trimming left V 0 bases short and J 2 bases short, with 6 bases between. The CDR3 region is CASSLGGTYEQYF. The CDR3 coding sequence is TGCGCCAGCAGCTTGGGAGGGACCTACGAGCAGTACTTC. Based on the CDR3 plus reference TRBV5-1 and TRBJ2-7, the full variable domain is KAGVTQTPRYLIKTRGQQVTLSCSPISGHRSVSWYQQTPGQGLQFLFEYFSETQRNKGNFPGRFSGRQFSNSRSEMNVSTLELGDSALYLCASSLGGTYEQYFGPGTRLTVT.

This chain joins TRBV9 and TRBJ2-3; D perhaps matches TRBD1 (5 bases). V was clipped by 0 bases and J by 2 bases, with 10 bases between them. Per the germline V gene, CDR1 is SGDLS and CDR2 is YYNGEE. The CDR3 covers 15 residues. For the CDR3, the DNA is TGTGCCAGCAGCGTAGGGGGCTATATCACAGATACGCAGTATTTT. Its protein is CASSVGGYITDTQYF.

This chain joins TRBV28 and TRBJ2-7; 10 bases line up with TRBD1. This CDR3 spans 14 amino acids. Per the germline V gene, CDR1 is MDHEN and CDR2 is SYDVKM. V was pared by 5 bases and J by 2 bases, with 3 bases of the junction left unmatched. The DNA of the CDR3 is TGTGCCAGCAGTGCTGGACAGGGGGCCTACGAGCAGTACTTC. This gives the protein CASSAGQGAYEQYF.